This T cell receptor beta chain was documented in a study of blood T cell repertoires in COVID-19. Study at large: Specimens from acute and convalescent COVID-19 originated in the United States, Italy and Spain.

Remarks on this clone: The junction does not match germline at one end; this may be a read error.

In the original analysis: Researchers report that nucleated cell counts were estimated from reference gene primer amplification. Sequencing was performed with immunoSEQ multiplex PCR; in TCRdb, only in-frame clones are kept and a portion is missing. The DNA was the basis for D and trimming; V, J and clone size are from that table. The sample holds roughly 100,000 clones, 85% seen once. This CDR3 has 13 amino acids. Germline-derived CDR1 and CDR2 are MDHEN and SYDVKM. V is TRBV28 and J is TRBJ1-2; 11 nucleotides match TRBD1. This clonotype was obtained from a man aged 45-60 years with acute or convalescent COVID-19. The sequencing sample was made of peripheral blood. Here the CDR3 DNA reads TGTGCCAGCAGCTTAGGGACAGGGGGGGATTCTTCCTTC. It encodes CASSLGTGGDSSF.